Shown below are 17 T cell receptor beta chains from a single sample sequenced in a study of CD8 T cells in Susac syndrome. It was with random hexamers that 0.5 to 1 ug RNA was reverse transcribed. TCRdb fed the immunoSEQ multiplex PCR reads into MiXCR, producing one record per CDR3 protein. In the table there are fewer than 200,000 distinct CDR3 sequences, 94% of which are singletons. Input material: CD4+ T cells from PBMCs. The receptors come from a human donor with Susac syndrome.

The rearrangement links TRBV7-2 to TRBJ1-1, with D hard to call. This CDR3 spans 13 amino acids. Looked up from germline, CDR1 is SGHTA and CDR2 is FQGNSA. Trimming pared 5 bases from V and 6 bases from J, leaving 13 bases between. The CDR3 coding sequence is TGTGCCAGCAGCGCCGAGTGGAGCGCTGAAGCTTTCTTT. It translates to CASSAEWSAEAFF.

This chain uses TRBV15 with TRBJ2-7, with D hard to call. The CDR3 is 14 residues long. V was shortened by 0 bases and J by 1 base, with 7 bases between the two germline ends. Germline assignment: CDR1 LNHNV and CDR2 YYDKDF (reference sequence). CDR3 loop: CATSREALSYEQYF. In DNA form, the CDR3 reads TGTGCCACCAGCAGAGAGGCGCTTTCCTACGAGCAGTACTTC.

The CDR3 coding sequence is TGTGCCAGCAGCTTCGGACAGGGGGCCTCAAACTATGGCTACACCTTC. Translating it yields CASSFGQGASNYGYTF. The chain uses TRBV5-4 and TRBJ1-2; TRBD1 aligns across 11 bases. The germline V gene has CDR1 SGHNT and CDR2 YYREEE (reference sequence). The CDR3 consists of 16 residues. Losses at the gene ends were 2 bases for V and 2 bases for J; bases not matched to a gene: 5.

The rearrangement uses TRBV27 and TRBJ2-4; D is unclear. V lost 6 bases, J lost 0 bases, and 12 bases lay in between. CDR1 and CDR2 (germline): MNHEY, SMNVEV (reference sequence). CDR3 length: 15 amino acids. The CDR3 here is CASSRTVLAKNIQYF. DNA of the CDR3: TGTGCCAGCAGCCGGACGGTGCTAGCCAAAAACATTCAGTACTTC.

The chain employs TRBV5-1 and TRBJ1-2, with 7 bases that match TRBD1. With 4 bases clipped from V and 8 bases from J, the junction kept 8 bases outside the gene matches. This CDR3 is 13 amino acids long. Per germline, CDR1 SGHRS and CDR2 YFSETQ. As DNA, the CDR3 is TGCGCCAGCAGCGGGGGACAGTATTTAGGCTACACCTTC. Protein product: CASSGGQYLGYTF. Supplemented by reference TRBV5-1 and TRBJ1-2, the full variable domain reads KAGVTQTPRYLIKTRGQQVTLSCSPISGHRSVSWYQQTPGQGLQFLFEYFSETQRNKGNFPGRFSGRQFSNSRSEMNVSTLELGDSALYLCASSGGQYLGYTFGSGTRLTVV.

The chain links TRBV15 to TRBJ1-2; 9 bases match TRBD1. This CDR3 region has 14 residues. Germline V lookup: CDR1 LNHNV, CDR2 YYDKDF (reference sequence). The V gene end was trimmed by 1 base and the J gene end by 3 bases; junction bases not matched to a gene: 0. For the CDR3, the DNA is TGTGCCACCAGCAGAGGGGACAGGGACTATGGCTACACCTTC. Amino acid sequence: CATSRGDRDYGYTF.

The genes are TRBV20-1 and TRBJ2-7, with 16 bases matching TRBD2. The CDR3 has 16 residues. CDR1 is DFQATT, CDR2 SNEGSKA, per germline (reference sequence). V lost 4 bases to trimming and J lost 0 bases; unmatched junction nucleotides: 3. This chain's CDR3 is CSAKGLAGGFSYEQYF. The CDR3 DNA reads TGCAGTGCTAAGGGACTAGCGGGGGGGTTCTCCTACGAGCAGTACTTC.

The chain employs TRBV18 and TRBJ2-3, with TRBD1 matching over 8 bases. The V gene's germline CDR1 is KGHSH and CDR2 LQKENI. The V segment lost 3 bases and the J segment 2 bases; nucleotides outside the gene matches: 4. The CDR3 loop spans 15 amino acids. The CDR3 DNA sequence: TGTGCCAGCTCACCGACAGGGGTCCTCACAGATACGCAGTATTTT. It encodes CASSPTGVLTDTQYF.

In this sample, this clonotype turned up once. J is TRBJ2-3 and V is TRBV5-6, with TRBD1 as a possible D gene (7 bases). The CDR3 spans 16 residues. From germline, CDR1 is SGHDT and CDR2 YYEEEE. The V end lost 9 bases, the J end lost 4 bases, and 24 bases lay between the germline ends. The CDR3 region is CATHALGGGTADTQYF. The CDR3 DNA reads as TGTGCCACCCACGCTCTTGGAGGGGGCACCGCAGATACGCAGTATTTT.

The genes are TRBV6-6 and TRBJ1-2; 9 nucleotides align to TRBD1. This CDR3 spans 15 amino acids. Trimming took 5 bases from V and 4 from J; bases not matched to a gene: 8. Germline V CDR1 and CDR2: MNHNY, SVGAGI (reference sequence). The CDR3 region has the DNA TGTGCCAGCAGTCCCCGCCGGGACAGGGTCTATGGCTACACCTTC. Translation: CASSPRRDRVYGYTF.

The V gene is TRBV7-2, the J gene TRBJ1-2; 10 bases match TRBD1. Losses at the gene ends were 5 bases for V and 13 bases for J; bases not matched to a gene: 13. Looked up from germline, CDR1 is SGHTA and CDR2 is FQGNSA. This CDR3 spans 14 amino acids. CDR3: CASSLRTGTGVLTF. The CDR3, as DNA: TGTGCCAGCAGCCTCCGTACCGGGACAGGGGTTCTCACCTTC.

The chain joins TRBV27 to TRBJ2-7; 7 nucleotides agree with TRBD1. CDR1 MNHEY and CDR2 SMNVEV come from the germline V gene (reference sequence). With 7 bases clipped from V and 5 bases from J, the junction kept 20 bases outside the gene matches. The CDR3 consists of 17 residues. CDR3 bases: TGTGCCAGCACCCCCACTATCGGCAGGGGGTATAGGGACGAGCAGTACTTC. This gives the protein CASTPTIGRGYRDEQYF.

A single count supports this clonotype. V is TRBV7-2 and J is TRBJ2-3, with 8 bases that match TRBD2. The CDR3 extends over 18 amino acids. J lost 3 bases, V lost 3 bases, and 14 bases had no gene match. Germline V gene data show CDR1 as SGHTA and CDR2 as FQGNSA. CDR3 DNA sequence: TGTGCCAGCAGCTTCCGACCCACGACTAGCGTAGGAACAGATACGCAGTATTTT. Residues: CASSFRPTTSVGTDTQYF.

The genes are TRBV30 and TRBJ2-2, with unresolved D. This CDR3 spans 13 amino acids. Trimming removed 0 bases at V and 7 bases at J, with 9 bases between. Germline CDR1 and CDR2: GTSNPN and SVGIG (reference sequence). CDR3 region: CAWSVRVNGELFF. CDR3 nucleotide sequence: TGTGCCTGGAGTGTACGAGTAAACGGGGAGCTGTTTTTT.

This chain uses TRBV27 with TRBJ2-5; no clear D gene. The CDR3 runs to 16 residues. Germline-derived CDR1 and CDR2 are MNHEY and SMNVEV (reference sequence). With 0 bases removed from V and 2 bases from J, the gap between germline ends came to 13 bases. The CDR3 loop reads CASSLSIGNGQETQYF. The CDR3 region has the DNA TGTGCCAGCAGTTTATCGATCGGTAATGGGCAAGAGACCCAGTACTTC.

The chain is built from TRBV5-6 and TRBJ2-5; D not resolved. CDR3 length: 13 amino acids. Trimming shortened V by 3 bases and J by 2 bases, and 8 bases separated the two germline ends. The germline CDR1 and CDR2 sequences are SGHDT and YYEEEE. CDR3 in DNA: TGTGCCAGCAGCTCGATGGGGCAAGAGACCCAGTACTTC. Protein sequence: CASSSMGQETQYF.

The chain joins TRBV29-1 to TRBJ1-5, with D possibly matching TRBD1 (6 bases). Trimming stripped 6 bases from V and 6 bases from J, with 15 bases between. Germline CDR1 reads SQVTM; CDR2 reads ANQGSEA. This CDR3 spans 13 amino acids. In DNA form, the CDR3 reads TGCAGCGTATCCAGGGGCTCGATTCAGCCCCAGCATTTT. This encodes CSVSRGSIQPQHF.